This T cell receptor beta chain was captured by sequencing in a study of radiotherapy plus CTLA-4 blockade in lung cancer. Turning to the study itself: Of the patients, around 17% showed objective responses and about 30% attained disease control.

This clone was recorded a few times. Its target is unknown. The CDR3 totals 19 residues. The V gene's germline CDR1 is SGHTA and CDR2 FQGTGA. After removal of 2 bases from V and 2 bases from J, the junction contained 8 bases not matched to a gene. Assay: immunoSEQ multiplex PCR; the TCRdb copy retains only in-frame clones and omits some. The data hold about 88,000 clones, with about two thirds observed a single time. Study findings and constraints: In blood, TCR clones derived from the tumor expanded after radiotherapy plus ipilimumab.

Sequencing was performed on peripheral blood, taken from a patient treated with radiotherapy plus ipilimumab. V and J are TRBV7-3 and TRBJ2-3, with TRBD2 matching over 15 bases. This receptor was identified in a human donor with non-small cell lung cancer that progressed on radiotherapy plus ipilimumab. CDR3: CASSLDGTSGRLATDTQYF. The CDR3 DNA follows: TGTGCCAGCAGCTTAGATGGGACTAGCGGGAGGTTAGCCACAGATACGCAGTATTTT.